This paragraph covers one T cell receptor (beta chain) sequence. This sample was included in a study of blood T cell repertoires in COVID-19. V dropped 6 bases and J dropped 6 bases, with 16 bases sitting between them. There are 13 residues in the CDR3. Germline loops: CDR1 SQVTM, CDR2 ANQGSEA. This table comes from immunoSEQ multiplex PCR, and its TCRdb copy is limited to in-frame clones, with some not included. Here the sample spans over 60,000 clones, more than 85% being singletons. The sample was peripheral blood. This chain links TRBV29-1 with TRBJ2-3; a weak D match, TRBD2 (5 bases). This sequence was found in a man between 70 and 80 years old with acute or convalescent COVID-19. The DNA of the CDR3 is TGCAGCGTGAGGGTGTCCGCTGAGGATACGCAGTATTTT. Its translation: CSVRVSAEDTQYF.